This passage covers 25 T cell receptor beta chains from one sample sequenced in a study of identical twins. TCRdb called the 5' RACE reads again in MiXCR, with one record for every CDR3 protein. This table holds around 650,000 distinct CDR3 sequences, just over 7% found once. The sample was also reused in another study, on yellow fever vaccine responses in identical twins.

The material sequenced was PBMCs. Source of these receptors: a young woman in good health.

CDR3 DNA: TGCGCCAGCAGCTTGGGGGACATCACAGATACGCAGTATTTT. It is translated as CASSLGDITDTQYF. The rearrangement joins TRBV5-1 to TRBJ2-3, with D tentatively TRBD1 (6 bases). The CDR3 extends over 14 amino acids. Between the trimmed V and J ends, which lost 0 bases and 2 bases, there was a span of 7 bases. Per germline, CDR1 SGHRS and CDR2 YFSETQ.

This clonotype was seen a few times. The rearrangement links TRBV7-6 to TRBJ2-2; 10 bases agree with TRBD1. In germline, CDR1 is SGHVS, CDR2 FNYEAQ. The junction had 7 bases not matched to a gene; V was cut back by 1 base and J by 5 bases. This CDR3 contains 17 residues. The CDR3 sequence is CASSLELWTGGTGELFF. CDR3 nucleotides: TGTGCCAGCAGCTTAGAATTATGGACAGGGGGGACCGGGGAGCTGTTTTTT.

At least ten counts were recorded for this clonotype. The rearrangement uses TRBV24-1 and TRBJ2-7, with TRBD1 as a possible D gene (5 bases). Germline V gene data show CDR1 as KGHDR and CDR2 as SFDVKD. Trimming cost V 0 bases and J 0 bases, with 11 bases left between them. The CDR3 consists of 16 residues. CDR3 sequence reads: CATSDLQQANSYEQYV. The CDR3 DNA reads TGTGCCACCAGTGATTTGCAACAGGCCAACTCCTACGAGCAGTACGTC.

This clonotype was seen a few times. The CDR3 bases are TGTGCCAGCAGGTCTAGCGGGTCCGCCTACGAGCAGTACTTC. It yields the protein CASRSSGSAYEQYF. The chain has TRBV28 and TRBJ2-7; 8 bases are shared with TRBD2. After removal of 6 bases from V and 2 bases from J, the junction contained 6 bases not matched to a gene. This CDR3 spans 14 amino acids. CDR1 is MDHEN and CDR2 is SYDVKM in the germline V gene.

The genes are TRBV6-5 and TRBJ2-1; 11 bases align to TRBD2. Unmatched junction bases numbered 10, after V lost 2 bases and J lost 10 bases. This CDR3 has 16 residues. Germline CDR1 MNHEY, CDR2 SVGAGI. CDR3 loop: CASSYPPGSGRVEQFF. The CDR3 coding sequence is TGTGCCAGCAGTTACCCCCCGGGTAGCGGGAGGGTGGAGCAGTTCTTC.

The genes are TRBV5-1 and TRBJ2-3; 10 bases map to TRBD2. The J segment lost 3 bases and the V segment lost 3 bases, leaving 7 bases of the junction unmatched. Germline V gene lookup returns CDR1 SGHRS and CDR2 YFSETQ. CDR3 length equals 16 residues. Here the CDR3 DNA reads TGCGCCAGCAGCTCCAGCGGGAGGGCCTTTACAGATACGCAGTATTTT. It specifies CASSSSGRAFTDTQYF.

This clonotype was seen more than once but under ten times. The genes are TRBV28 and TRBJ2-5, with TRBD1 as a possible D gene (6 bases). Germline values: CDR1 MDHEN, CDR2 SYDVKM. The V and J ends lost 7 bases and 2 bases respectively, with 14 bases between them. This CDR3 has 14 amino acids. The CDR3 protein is CASNIQGTQETQYF. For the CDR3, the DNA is TGTGCCAGCAATATACAGGGTACGCAAGAGACCCAGTACTTC.

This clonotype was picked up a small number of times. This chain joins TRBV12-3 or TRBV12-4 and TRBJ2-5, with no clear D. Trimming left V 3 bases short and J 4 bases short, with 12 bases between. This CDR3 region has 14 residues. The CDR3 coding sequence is TGTGCCAGCAGTTTGGAGTTCCCCTCAGAGACCCAGTACTTC. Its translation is CASSLEFPSETQYF.

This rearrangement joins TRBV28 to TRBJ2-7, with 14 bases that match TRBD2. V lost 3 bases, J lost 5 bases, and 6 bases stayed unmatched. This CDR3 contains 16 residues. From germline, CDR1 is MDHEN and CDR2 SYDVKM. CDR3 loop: CASSFSGLAGGHEQYF. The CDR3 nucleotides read TGTGCCAGCAGTTTCTCAGGACTAGCGGGAGGACACGAGCAGTACTTC.

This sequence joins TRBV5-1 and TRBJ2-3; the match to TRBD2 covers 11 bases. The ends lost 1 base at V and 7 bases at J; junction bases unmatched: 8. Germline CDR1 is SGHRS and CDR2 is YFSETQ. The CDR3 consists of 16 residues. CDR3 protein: CASSLTPGLAVNTQYF. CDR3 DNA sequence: TGCGCCAGCAGCTTGACTCCGGGACTAGCGGTGAATACGCAGTATTTT.

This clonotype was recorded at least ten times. The CDR3 spells CASSLLTNTEAFF. CDR3 DNA: TGTGCCAGCAGCTTGTTAACTAACACTGAAGCTTTCTTT. The rearrangement links TRBV5-5 to TRBJ1-1; no definite D call. This CDR3 region has 13 residues. Trimming took off 1 base at V and 2 bases at J, with 6 bases between the two ends. Per the germline V gene, CDR1 is SGHKS and CDR2 is YYEKEE (reference sequence).

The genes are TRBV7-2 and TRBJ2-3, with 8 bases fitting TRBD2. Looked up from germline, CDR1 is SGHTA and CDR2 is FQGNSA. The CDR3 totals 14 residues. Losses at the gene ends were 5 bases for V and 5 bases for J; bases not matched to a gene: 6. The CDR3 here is CASSPTGGGDTQYF. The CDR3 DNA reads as TGTGCCAGCAGCCCCACCGGGGGGGGAGATACGCAGTATTTT. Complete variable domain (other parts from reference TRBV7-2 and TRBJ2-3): GAGVSQSPSNKVTEKGKDVELRCDPISGHTALYWYRQSLGQGLEFLIYFQGNSAPDKSGLPSDRFSAERTGGSVSTLTIQRTQQEDSAVYLCASSPTGGGDTQYFGPGTRLTVL.

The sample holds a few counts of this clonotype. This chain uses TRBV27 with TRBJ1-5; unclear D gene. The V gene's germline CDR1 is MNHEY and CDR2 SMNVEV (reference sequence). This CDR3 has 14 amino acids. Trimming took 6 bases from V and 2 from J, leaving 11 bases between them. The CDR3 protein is CASRDGPRNQPQHF. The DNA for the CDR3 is TGTGCCAGCAGAGACGGGCCTCGCAATCAGCCCCAGCATTTT.

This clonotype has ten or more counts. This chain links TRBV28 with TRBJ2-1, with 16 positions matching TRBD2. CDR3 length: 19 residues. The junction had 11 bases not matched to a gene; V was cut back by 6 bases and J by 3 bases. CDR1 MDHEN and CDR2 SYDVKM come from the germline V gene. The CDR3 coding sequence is TGTGCCAGCAGACCCCACGGGACTAGCGGGAGGGAACGCTACAATGAGCAGTTCTTC. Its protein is CASRPHGTSGRERYNEQFF.

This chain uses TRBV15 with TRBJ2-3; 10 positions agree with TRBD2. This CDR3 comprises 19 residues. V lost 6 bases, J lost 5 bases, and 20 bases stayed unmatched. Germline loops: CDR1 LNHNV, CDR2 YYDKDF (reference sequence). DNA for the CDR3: TGTGCCACCAGGCCCCTCTCTATACAGCGGGGGGGCCTGGAAGATACGCAGTATTTT. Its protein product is CATRPLSIQRGGLEDTQYF.

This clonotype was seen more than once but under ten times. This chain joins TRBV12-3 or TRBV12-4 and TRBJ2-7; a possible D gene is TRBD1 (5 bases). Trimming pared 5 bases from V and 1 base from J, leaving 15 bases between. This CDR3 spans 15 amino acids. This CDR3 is CASSPHRLLSYEQYF. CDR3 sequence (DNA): TGTGCCAGCAGTCCCCACAGGCTCCTATCCTACGAGCAGTACTTC.

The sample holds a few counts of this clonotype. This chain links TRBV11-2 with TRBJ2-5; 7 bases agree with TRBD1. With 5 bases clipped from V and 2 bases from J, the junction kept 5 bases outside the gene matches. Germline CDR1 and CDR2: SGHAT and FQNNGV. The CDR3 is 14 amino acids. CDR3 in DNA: TGTGCCAGCAGCCCCAGCAGGGGGCAAGAGACCCAGTACTTC. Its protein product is CASSPSRGQETQYF.

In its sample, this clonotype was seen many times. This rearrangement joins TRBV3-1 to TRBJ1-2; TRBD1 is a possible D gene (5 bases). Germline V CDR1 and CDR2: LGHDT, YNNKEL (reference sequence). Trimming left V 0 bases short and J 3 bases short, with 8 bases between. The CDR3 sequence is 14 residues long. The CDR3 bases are TGTGCCAGCAGCCAAGACAGGGTGCACTATGGCTACACCTTC. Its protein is CASSQDRVHYGYTF.

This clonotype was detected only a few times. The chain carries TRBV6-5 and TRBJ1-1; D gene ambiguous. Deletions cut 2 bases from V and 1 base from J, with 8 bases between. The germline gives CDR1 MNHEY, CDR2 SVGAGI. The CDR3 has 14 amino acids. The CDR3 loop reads CASSYRHKNTEAFF. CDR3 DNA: TGTGCCAGCAGTTACCGACACAAGAACACTGAAGCTTTCTTT.

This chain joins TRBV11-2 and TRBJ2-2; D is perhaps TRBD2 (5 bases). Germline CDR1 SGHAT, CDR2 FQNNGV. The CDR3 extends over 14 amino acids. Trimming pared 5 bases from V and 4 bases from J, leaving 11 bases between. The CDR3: CASSPGLVTGELFF. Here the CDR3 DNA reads TGTGCCAGCAGCCCCGGACTGGTCACCGGGGAGCTGTTTTTT.

The CDR3 region is CASRAGGADTQYF. The CDR3 region has the DNA TGTGCCAGCCGGGCGGGCGGGGCAGATACGCAGTATTTT. The genes are TRBV28 and TRBJ2-3; maybe TRBD2 (6 bases). The germline V gene has CDR1 MDHEN and CDR2 SYDVKM. The V and J ends lost 8 bases and 4 bases respectively, with 13 bases between them. The CDR3 is made up of 13 amino acids.

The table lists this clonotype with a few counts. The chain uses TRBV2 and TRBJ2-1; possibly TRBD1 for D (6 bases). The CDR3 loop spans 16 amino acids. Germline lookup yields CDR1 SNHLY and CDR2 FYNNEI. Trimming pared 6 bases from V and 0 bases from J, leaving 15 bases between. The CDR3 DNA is TGTGCCAGCAGAGAGGACAGACTCAACTCCTACAATGAGCAGTTCTTC. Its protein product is CASREDRLNSYNEQFF.

In nucleotides, the CDR3 is TGTGCCATCAGTGAGACAGGGGAAACCTATGGCTACACCTTC. This sequence encodes CAISETGETYGYTF. This chain uses TRBV10-3 with TRBJ1-2; TRBD1 matches at 7 bases. V trimming: 2 bases; J trimming: 4 bases; junction bases outside the gene matches: 4. In germline, CDR1 is ENHRY, CDR2 SYGVKD. The CDR3 extends over 14 amino acids.

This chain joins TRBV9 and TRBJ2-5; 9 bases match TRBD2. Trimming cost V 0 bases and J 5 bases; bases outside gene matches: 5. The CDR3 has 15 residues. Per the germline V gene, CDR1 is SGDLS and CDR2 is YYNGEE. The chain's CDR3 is CASSVEASGIETQYF. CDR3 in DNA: TGTGCCAGCAGCGTAGAGGCTAGCGGGATTGAGACCCAGTACTTC.

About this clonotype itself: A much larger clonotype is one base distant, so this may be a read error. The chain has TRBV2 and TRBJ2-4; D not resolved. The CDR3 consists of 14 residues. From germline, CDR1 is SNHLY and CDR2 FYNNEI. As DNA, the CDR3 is TGTGCCAGCACCGCGGCGGAAGCCAAAAACATTCAGCACTTC. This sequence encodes CASTAAEAKNIQHF.